The 27 T cell receptor beta chains given below trace back to one sample, sequenced in a study of vaccination and CD4 T cells after COVID-19. Noted treatment: approximately 10-day PBMC culture with coronavirus spike peptide pools or control peptides (ViraFEST assay). An Oncomine TCR Beta short-read assay was used to sequence the DNA from cultured CD4+ T cells. TCRdb called the PCR reads again in MiXCR, with one record for every CDR3 protein. The sample holds some 10,000 distinct CDR3 sequences, roughly three fifths seen once. No antigens are known for them. Source: cultured CD4+ T cells from blood, taken after SARS-CoV-2 vaccination. All receptors come from a human donor with COVID-19.

About this clonotype: A junction boundary mismatches the germline segment, possibly from a read error. This rearrangement joins TRBV7-7 to TRBJ2-5; D gene unclear. Germline V gene data show CDR1 as SSHAT and CDR2 as FNYEAQ (reference sequence). CDR3 size: 15 residues. The CDR3 coding sequence is TGTGCTAGCAGCCGAGGCCCATATAGCCAAGAGACCCAGTACTTC. This encodes CASSRGPYSQETQYF.

This clonotype has just one count. This rearrangement joins TRBV6-1 to TRBJ1-5, with D possibly matching TRBD1 (6 bases). Germline loops: CDR1 MNHNS, CDR2 SASEGT. This CDR3 has 14 residues. The V gene lost 7 bases and the J gene lost 6 bases, with 16 bases spanning the gap. CDR3 residues: CASIVAGGGQPQHF. In DNA form, the CDR3 reads TGTGCCAGCATTGTAGCGGGAGGGGGTCAGCCCCAGCATTTT.

J is TRBJ2-5 and V is TRBV7-2, with TRBD2 matching 8 bases. The CDR3 spans 15 residues. V lost 1 base to trimming and J lost 7 bases; unmatched junction nucleotides: 8. CDR1 and CDR2 (germline): SGHTA, FQGNSA. The CDR3 spells CASSLGGRTSGTQYF. CDR3 sequence (DNA): TGTGCCAGCAGCTTAGGGGGGCGAACTAGCGGGACCCAGTACTTC.

By proportion, this clonotype is large (0.1 to 1%). The V and J genes are TRBV6-1 and TRBJ1-6; no firm D call. Germline CDR1 is MNHNS and CDR2 is SASEGT. V was pared by 4 bases and J by 7 bases, with 11 bases between. The CDR3 covers 14 residues. The DNA for the CDR3 is TGTGCCAGCAGTGGGGCCCCCGGGAATTCACCCCTCCACTTT. It translates to CASSGAPGNSPLHF.

This clonotype was recorded only once. The chain joins TRBV11-3 to TRBJ1-3; perhaps TRBD1 as D (5 bases). Germline loops: CDR1 SGHNT, CDR2 YENEEA. The V end was cut by 5 bases, the J end by 2 bases, with 13 bases between. This CDR3 is built from 15 residues. CDR3 sequence reads: CASSIGATTGNTIYF. CDR3 bases: TGTGCCAGCAGCATCGGGGCCACAACTGGAAACACCATATATTTT.

The chain joins TRBV7-2 to TRBJ1-6, with D possibly being TRBD1 (6 bases). The CDR3 is 13 amino acids. V was pared by 11 bases and J by 10 bases, with 18 bases between. Germline V CDR1 and CDR2: SGHTA, FQGNSA. CDR3 residues: CASEGGAQSPLHF. The DNA of the CDR3 is TGTGCCTCAGAGGGGGGGGCTCAATCACCCCTCCACTTT.

This chain uses TRBV20-1 with TRBJ2-7, with 12 bases matching TRBD2. Germline V gives CDR1 DFQATT, CDR2 SNEGSKA (reference sequence). This CDR3 is built from 15 residues. V dropped 8 bases and J dropped 7; count of bases not matched to a gene: 15. Here the CDR3 reads CSTPRTSGVTGEQYF. The CDR3 DNA follows: TGCAGTACACCCCGGACTAGCGGGGTCACAGGGGAGCAGTACTTC.

The chain couples TRBV6-1 to TRBJ2-3; D is undetermined. CDR1 and CDR2 from the germline V gene are MNHNS and SASEGT. The CDR3 totals 12 residues. Deletions cut 6 bases from V and 6 bases from J, with 10 bases between. DNA of the CDR3: TGTGCCAGCAGCCCCCCCTCCGATACGCAGTATTTT. The encoded protein is CASSPPSDTQYF.

V usage is TRBV24-1 and J usage is TRBJ2-7; a possible D gene is TRBD2 (5 bases). Deletions cut 3 bases from V and 2 bases from J, with 7 bases between. CDR3 size: 13 residues. Looked up from germline, CDR1 is KGHDR and CDR2 is SFDVKD. As DNA, the CDR3 is TGTGCCACCAGTGATCACGGGACCTACGAGCAGTACTTC. Its translation is CATSDHGTYEQYF.

This clonotype was counted a single time. The chain couples TRBV5-4 to TRBJ1-5; weak D call: TRBD1 (5 bases). This CDR3 has 14 residues. Germline V lookup: CDR1 SGHNT, CDR2 YYREEE (reference sequence). The V end lost 1 base, the J end lost 3 bases, and 8 bases lay between the germline ends. The CDR3 coding sequence is TGTGCCAGCAGCTTGCACGGGGCCAATCAGCCCCAGCATTTT. Encoded protein: CASSLHGANQPQHF.

The chain combines TRBV19 with TRBJ1-1, with no clear D. CDR3 length: 17 amino acids. In germline, CDR1 is LNHDA, CDR2 SQIVND (reference sequence). V was trimmed by 3 bases and J by 2 bases, leaving 19 bases between them. CDR3 coding DNA: TGTGCCAGTAGTATTGAGAGGGTAAGAGGGTTAAACACTGAAGCTTTCTTT. It translates to CASSIERVRGLNTEAFF.

The genes are TRBV6-1 and TRBJ1-2; D is undetermined. The V end was cut by 3 bases, the J end by 7 bases, with 9 bases between. CDR1 is MNHNS, CDR2 SASEGT, per germline. This CDR3 is 12 amino acids long. The CDR3 sequence is CASSDGSGGYTF. CDR3 bases: TGTGCCAGCAGTGATGGCTCAGGTGGCTACACCTTC.

The sample holds one count of this clonotype. The rearrangement links TRBV30 to TRBJ1-5, with D possibly being TRBD1 (5 bases). Trimming cost V 3 bases and J 4 bases, with 10 bases left between them. This CDR3 has 13 amino acids. Per germline, CDR1 GTSNPN and CDR2 SVGIG (reference sequence). The CDR3 loop reads CAWSTGSNQPQHF. CDR3 coding DNA: TGTGCCTGGAGCACAGGCAGTAATCAGCCCCAGCATTTT.

The CDR3 nucleotides are TGTGCCAGCCGCACTTCAGGCACTTCCAATCAGCCCCAGCATTTT. This translates into CASRTSGTSNQPQHF. The chain carries TRBV27 and TRBJ1-5; D is unresolved. V lost 8 bases and J 3 bases, leaving 17 bases between the germline ends. CDR1 is MNHEY and CDR2 is SMNVEV in the germline V gene (reference sequence). The CDR3 consists of 15 residues.

The rearrangement joins TRBV11-2 to TRBJ1-2; unclear D gene. The germline gives CDR1 SGHAT, CDR2 FQNNGV. The CDR3 is 15 amino acids. The V end was cut by 1 base, the J end by 3 bases, with 12 bases between. CDR3: CASSLGPGRDYGYTF. The CDR3 DNA follows: TGTGCCAGCAGCTTAGGCCCCGGGCGAGACTATGGCTACACCTTC.

This chain links TRBV11-3 with TRBJ2-5; D may be TRBD2 (6 bases). Germline V gene data show CDR1 as SGHNT and CDR2 as YENEEA. Trimming pared 5 bases from V and 1 base from J, leaving 14 bases between. The CDR3 contains 15 residues. DNA of the CDR3: TGTGCCAGCAGCCCTAGCTGGGGACTCCAAGAGACCCAGTACTTC. This codes for CASSPSWGLQETQYF.

The rearrangement joins TRBV27 to TRBJ2-7; the D call may be TRBD1 or TRBD2 (7 bases each). This CDR3 region has 16 residues. Germline V CDR1 and CDR2: MNHEY, SMNVEV (reference sequence). V was pared by 5 bases and J by 3 bases, with 20 bases between. The CDR3 DNA reads TGTGCCAGCAGTCGCGAACAGGGGACGGGAGGCTACGAGCAGTACTTC. Translating it yields CASSREQGTGGYEQYF.

The rearrangement joins TRBV6-4 to TRBJ1-1; no clear D gene. The germline V gene has CDR1 MRHNA and CDR2 SNTAGT. V lost 6 bases, J lost 0 bases, and 8 bases lay in between. The CDR3 length is 13 residues. The CDR3 sequence is CASRRTMNTEAFF. In nucleotides, the CDR3 is TGTGCCAGCAGACGGACTATGAACACTGAAGCTTTCTTT.

The chain carries TRBV24-1 and TRBJ2-5; TRBD2 agrees at 9 bases. This CDR3 spans 14 amino acids. V shed 6 bases, J shed 4 bases, and the junction held 5 bases outside the gene matches. Per germline, CDR1 KGHDR and CDR2 SFDVKD. CDR3: CATSRAGGGETQYF. CDR3 DNA sequence: TGTGCCACCAGTAGAGCGGGGGGCGGAGAGACCCAGTACTTC.

This clonotype was recorded a few times. One end of the junction fails to match germline, which may point to a read error. This sequence joins TRBV10-3 and TRBJ2-5; 8 bases are shared with TRBD1. CDR1 and CDR2 from the germline V gene are ENHRY and SYGVKD. This CDR3 spans 15 amino acids. CDR3 sequence: CAITEWPGQAETQYF. The CDR3 DNA reads as TGTGCCATCACTGAGTGGCCGGGACAGGCGGAGACCCAGTACTTC.

The V call is TRBV27, the J call TRBJ2-1; 8 bases fit TRBD1. The V segment lost 3 bases and the J segment 5 bases; nucleotides outside the gene matches: 6. Germline V CDR1 and CDR2: MNHEY, SMNVEV (reference sequence). The CDR3 consists of 15 residues. Here the CDR3 reads CASSFDRGRDNEQFF. The CDR3 DNA sequence: TGTGCCAGCAGTTTTGACAGGGGCCGAGACAATGAGCAGTTCTTC.

This rearrangement joins TRBV2 to TRBJ2-7, with D possibly being TRBD1 or TRBD2 (5 bases each). CDR3 length equals 11 residues. Between the trimmed V and J ends, which lost 8 bases and 4 bases, there was a span of 9 bases. Germline assignment: CDR1 SNHLY and CDR2 FYNNEI. Written as DNA, the CDR3 is TGTGCCAGCCGAGAGGGGTACGAGCAGTACTTC. As protein: CASREGYEQYF.

This clonotype was observed a handful of times. The J gene is TRBJ2-7, the V gene TRBV15; TRBD1 matches at 8 bases. The CDR3 covers 15 residues. Per the germline V gene, CDR1 is LNHNV and CDR2 is YYDKDF (reference sequence). J was trimmed by 5 bases and V by 2 bases; bases with no gene match: 8. CDR3 amino acids: CATSRLRTGSNEQYF. The CDR3 DNA sequence: TGTGCCACCAGCAGACTCCGGACAGGGAGTAACGAGCAGTACTTC.

By sample fraction, this clonotype is large. This rearrangement joins TRBV20-1 to TRBJ2-2; the D is unclear. V lost 0 bases to trimming and J lost 1 base, with 9 bases between them. Germline V gene lookup returns CDR1 DFQATT and CDR2 SNEGSKA (reference sequence). This CDR3 has 15 amino acids. The CDR3 reads CSARDSAGNTGELFF. CDR3 DNA: TGCAGTGCTAGAGATTCGGCAGGGAACACCGGGGAGCTGTTTTTT.

The V call is TRBV6-1, the J call TRBJ2-6; 11 bases match TRBD1. CDR3 length equals 18 residues. After removal of 6 bases from V and 0 bases from J, the junction contained 7 bases not matched to a gene. Germline V lookup: CDR1 MNHNS, CDR2 SASEGT. CDR3 residues: CASRSPGQGDSGANVLTF. The DNA of the CDR3 is TGTGCCAGCAGGTCACCGGGACAGGGGGACTCTGGGGCCAACGTCCTGACTTTC.

The chain joins TRBV20-1 to TRBJ1-2; the D gene is possibly TRBD1 (5 bases). Germline CDR1 is DFQATT and CDR2 is SNEGSKA (reference sequence). The CDR3 sequence is 14 residues long. V gave up 2 bases and J gave up 7 bases, with 17 bases separating them. CDR3 loop: CSARKDTLWGGYTF. CDR3 coding DNA: TGCAGTGCTAGAAAGGACACTTTATGGGGTGGCTACACCTTC.

The chain recombines TRBV2 with TRBJ2-5, with no clear D. The germline V gene encodes CDR1 SNHLY and CDR2 FYNNEI. V was shortened by 3 bases and J by 4 bases, with 6 bases between the two germline ends. This CDR3 region has 12 residues. This chain's CDR3 is CASSEAPETQYF. CDR3 bases: TGTGCCAGCAGTGAGGCTCCAGAGACCCAGTACTTC.